One and the same sample provided the 15 T cell receptor beta chains below, sequenced in a study of blood T cell repertoires in COVID-19. Method: immunoSEQ multiplex PCR; TCRdb's copy keeps in-frame clones and lacks some. The profile shows roughly 52,000 clones, approximately 82% of them singletons. The sequencing sample was made of peripheral blood. The receptors here all came from a human donor in a cohort sampled during active or convalescent COVID-19.

This clone came up a few times. The rearrangement uses TRBV19 and TRBJ2-5; TRBD1 aligns across 7 bases. The CDR3 consists of 13 residues. Germline CDR1 is LNHDA and CDR2 is SQIVND (reference sequence). Trimming at V came to 6 bases and at J to 1 base, leaving 2 bases not matched to a gene. CDR3 DNA sequence: TGTGCCAGTAGCCGGGACAGCCAAGAGACCCAGTACTTC. This codes for CASSRDSQETQYF.

The chain employs TRBV27 and TRBJ1-6; TRBD1 aligns across 10 bases. V dropped 5 bases and J dropped 8; count of bases not matched to a gene: 6. The CDR3 spans 15 residues. The germline V gene encodes CDR1 MNHEY and CDR2 SMNVEV (reference sequence). The CDR3 sequence is CASSRQGASYSPLHF. The CDR3 DNA sequence: TGTGCCAGCAGTCGACAGGGGGCTTCGTATTCACCCCTCCACTTT.

V is TRBV6-5 and J is TRBJ2-5; 8 positions agree with TRBD1. J lost 4 bases, V lost 10 bases, and 14 bases had no gene match. This CDR3 has 15 amino acids. Germline lookup yields CDR1 MNHEY and CDR2 SVGAGI. CDR3 DNA sequence: TGTGCCAACCAGGTCTCAACAGGGGGGTTAGAGACCCAGTACTTC. This encodes CANQVSTGGLETQYF.

The V call is TRBV19, the J call TRBJ1-1; no firm D call. The CDR3 is made up of 14 amino acids. Trimming shortened V by 11 bases and J by 2 bases, and 18 bases separated the two germline ends. Germline CDR1 reads LNHDA; CDR2 reads SQIVND (reference sequence). Here the CDR3 DNA reads TGTGCCGTTTCAAACACCCCCTTAAACACTGAAGCTTTCTTT. Translated: CAVSNTPLNTEAFF.

The V call is TRBV5-4, the J call TRBJ1-2; TRBD1 is a possible D gene (5 bases). V shed 3 bases and J shed 2 bases, with 14 bases lying between them. This CDR3 contains 15 residues. Germline values: CDR1 SGHNT, CDR2 YYREEE (reference sequence). The CDR3 bases are TGTGCCAGCAGCTCCCCCAGGGAAGGGAACTATGGCTACACCTTC. Translating it yields CASSSPREGNYGYTF.

About this clone itself: The junction does not match germline at one end; this may be a read error. The chain combines TRBV7-7 with TRBJ2-5, with 11 bases lining up with TRBD1. Germline-derived CDR1 and CDR2 are SSHAT and FNYEAQ (reference sequence). The CDR3 loop spans 15 amino acids. The CDR3 DNA reads TGTGCTAGCAGCCCTGGACAGGGGGCGTGGGAGACCCAGTACTTC. Amino acids: CASSPGQGAWETQYF.

Worth noting for this clone: Distinct nucleotide sequences in the sample also encode this CDR3. This chain joins TRBV19 and TRBJ2-5, with 8 nucleotides matching TRBD1. Looked up from germline, CDR1 is LNHDA and CDR2 is SQIVND (reference sequence). The CDR3 has 14 amino acids. Trimming at V came to 4 bases and at J to 5 bases, leaving 6 bases not matched to a gene. For the CDR3, the DNA is TGTGCCAGTAGTACGACAGGGGTTGGTGAGACCCAGTACTTC. Translation gives CASSTTGVGETQYF.

This chain uses TRBV5-1 with TRBJ2-3; the D is unclear. This CDR3 has 16 residues. Germline lookup yields CDR1 SGHRS and CDR2 YFSETQ. V lost 4 bases and J lost 0, with 15 bases in between. CDR3 coding DNA: TGCGCCAGCAGCGTTGAAGCACAGCCGAGCACAGATACGCAGTATTTT. Translated, it gives CASSVEAQPSTDTQYF.

This clone was counted between two and nine times. CDR3 nucleotides: TGTGCCAGCAGGGGGGGGATGAACACTGAAGCTTTCTTT. Residues: CASRGGMNTEAFF. V and J are TRBV4-2 and TRBJ1-1, with D maybe TRBD1 (5 bases). Trimming pared 6 bases from V and 0 bases from J, leaving 8 bases between. This CDR3 is 13 amino acids long. Germline V gene data show CDR1 as LGHNA and CDR2 as YNFKEQ.

This clone was counted only a few times. This chain connects TRBV7-9 to TRBJ2-2, with unresolved D. The CDR3 sequence is 15 residues long. Germline V CDR1 and CDR2: SEHNR, FQNEAQ (reference sequence). The V end lost 1 base, the J end lost 0 bases, and 6 bases lay between the germline ends. The CDR3 protein is CASSLDQTNTGELFF. CDR3 bases: TGTGCCAGCAGCTTAGACCAGACGAACACCGGGGAGCTGTTTTTT.

The chain has TRBV18 and TRBJ2-1; maybe TRBD1 (5 bases). Germline values: CDR1 KGHSH, CDR2 LQKENI. The CDR3 contains 12 residues. V lost 3 bases and J lost 9, with 9 bases in between. The chain's CDR3 is CASSPRGFEQFF. The CDR3 coding sequence is TGTGCCAGCTCACCTAGGGGATTTGAGCAGTTCTTC.

V is TRBV6-6 and J is TRBJ1-5; no clear D gene. The CDR3 spans 13 residues. Germline CDR1 reads MNHNY; CDR2 reads SVGAGI (reference sequence). V was clipped by 7 bases and J by 1 base, with 8 bases between them. The CDR3 DNA reads as TGTGCCAGCACCGCGCTGAGCAATCAGCCCCAGCATTTT. This translates into CASTALSNQPQHF.

This clone was recorded only once. V usage is TRBV10-3 and J usage is TRBJ2-1; TRBD2 matches 12 bases. There are 20 residues in the CDR3. J lost 6 bases, V lost 7 bases, and 22 bases had no gene match. The germline gives CDR1 ENHRY, CDR2 SYGVKD. This CDR3 reads CAITKTAGTSGFPAGNEQFF. CDR3 coding DNA: TGTGCCATCACCAAGACAGCCGGGACTAGCGGGTTCCCAGCCGGCAATGAGCAGTTCTTC.

The V and J genes are TRBV27 and TRBJ1-5, with 8 bases that match TRBD1. V lost 8 bases to trimming and J lost 0 bases; unmatched junction nucleotides: 3. CDR1 and CDR2 (germline): MNHEY, SMNVEV (reference sequence). There are 14 residues in the CDR3. CDR3 nucleotide sequence: TGTGCCAGCCGACAGGGGAATAGCAATCAGCCCCAGCATTTT. Translation gives CASRQGNSNQPQHF.

The chain carries TRBV21-1 and TRBJ2-1; TRBD1 is the table's D call and was not checked against the DNA. TRBV21-1 is an annotated pseudogene. This CDR3 has 13 amino acids. For the CDR3, the DNA is TGTGCCAGCAGCAAGGCAGGGGACAATGAGCAGTTCTTC. Its protein product is CASSKAGDNEQFF.